The 23 T cell receptor beta chains given below trace back to one sample, sequenced in a study of blood T cells in healthy people across ages. Combining a sample-barcoded 5' primer with a J-beta primer mix, a second PCR ran for 7 to 11 cycles. TCRdb recomputed calls from the 5' RACE reads with MiXCR, one row per CDR3 protein. The sample shows roughly 800,000 distinct CDR3 sequences, approximately 25% of them seen only once. These data were also reused for a study on T cells of mothers and their children.

The specimen sequenced was blood. Receptors originate from a boy between 10 and 17 years old in good health.

This clonotype turned up a few times. This chain uses TRBV6-5 with TRBJ2-7, with D tentatively TRBD1 (6 bases). Germline-derived CDR1 and CDR2 are MNHEY and SVGAGI. V lost 5 bases to trimming and J lost 2 bases, with 19 bases between them. The length of the CDR3 is 16 residues. The CDR3 nucleotides read TGTGCCAGCAGTGACCGGACAGTGGGGGTACCCTACGAGCAGTACTTC. Its translation: CASSDRTVGVPYEQYF.

The sample holds a few counts of this clonotype. At one boundary the junction diverges from the germline segment, which might be a read error. The chain couples TRBV7-2 to TRBJ2-7; tentatively, D is TRBD2 (5 bases). The CDR3 runs to 14 residues. Germline V gene sequence: CDR1 SGHTA, CDR2 FQGNSA. The chain's CDR3 is CASSLGSGLDEQHF. CDR3 sequence (DNA): TGTGCCAGCAGCTTAGGTTCGGGGTTGGACGAGCAGCACTTC.

This clonotype was seen a handful of times. V and J are TRBV6-2 or TRBV6-3 and TRBJ2-1; TRBD2 might be the D (6 bases). The ends were cut back, 4 bases at V and 7 bases at J, with 23 bases in the middle. The CDR3 extends over 17 amino acids. Germline assignment: CDR1 MNHEY and CDR2 SVGEGT. The CDR3 here is CASSSSSRGLHTNEQFF. CDR3 nucleotide sequence: TGTGCCAGCAGTTCAAGCTCTCGGGGACTCCATACTAATGAGCAGTTCTTC.

As regards this clonotype: At one of its ends the junction is not consistent with the germline gene, which may arise from a read error. In nucleotides, the CDR3 is TGCGCCGGCAGCCATCCTCCTATTCAGGGGGCGAATGTTGAGCAGTTCTTC. This translates into CAGSHPPIQGANVEQFF. The chain is built from TRBV4-3 and TRBJ2-7; 8 bases line up with TRBD1. The J call may be incorrect, as the DNA end agrees better with TRBJ2-1. CDR3 size: 17 residues. Germline V lookup: CDR1 LGHNA, CDR2 YSLEER.

This chain links TRBV11-2 with TRBJ2-2, with 13 bases fitting TRBD2. Germline V gene lookup returns CDR1 SGHAT and CDR2 FQNNGV. The length of the CDR3 is 19 residues. The V gene end was trimmed by 5 bases and the J gene end by 6 bases; junction bases not matched to a gene: 15. CDR3 sequence reads: CASSPSTTSGRALAGELFF. The CDR3 DNA reads as TGTGCCAGCAGCCCATCCACCACTAGCGGGAGGGCCCTCGCCGGGGAGCTGTTTTTT.

This clonotype was seen a handful of times. The rearrangement links TRBV12-3 or TRBV12-4 to TRBJ1-2, with TRBD1 as a possible D gene (6 bases). The germline V and J ends were trimmed by 6 bases and 5 bases, with 13 bases remaining between them. The CDR3 is 13 amino acids. The CDR3 DNA reads as TGTGCCAGCAGCCGGACAGCCGAATATGGCTACACCTTC. Translating it yields CASSRTAEYGYTF.

This clonotype was counted only a few times. This chain connects TRBV20-1 to TRBJ2-7; the D gene is possibly TRBD1 (6 bases). The V and J ends lost 5 bases and 2 bases respectively, with 13 bases between them. Per the germline V gene, CDR1 is DFQATT and CDR2 is SNEGSKA (reference sequence). The CDR3 has 13 amino acids. CDR3 DNA sequence: TGCAGTGCTCCAGAGACAGGAACCTACGAGCAGTACTTC. This codes for CSAPETGTYEQYF.

This clonotype was counted between two and nine times. This rearrangement joins TRBV15 to TRBJ2-2; the match to TRBD1 covers 8 bases. Germline CDR1 is LNHNV and CDR2 is YYDKDF (reference sequence). The CDR3 contains 15 residues. V dropped 8 bases and J dropped 7; count of bases not matched to a gene: 12. CDR3 region: CATSKSRGRGGELFF. The CDR3, as DNA: TGTGCCACCTCCAAGAGCAGGGGGCGCGGCGGGGAGCTGTTTTTT.

The chain is built from TRBV4-1 and TRBJ2-4, with TRBD2 identical over 9 bases. Per germline, CDR1 MGHRA and CDR2 YSYEKL. This CDR3 is built from 15 residues. V gave up 0 bases and J gave up 6 bases; unmatched junction bases: 3. The CDR3 reads CASSQDELAGNIQYF. The CDR3 DNA follows: TGCGCCAGCAGCCAAGATGAACTAGCGGGAAACATTCAGTACTTC.

The V and J genes are TRBV6-4 and TRBJ2-1; no clear D. The V gene's germline CDR1 is MRHNA and CDR2 SNTAGT. This CDR3 has 16 residues. The germline V and J ends were trimmed by 0 bases and 0 bases, with 9 bases remaining between them. CDR3 in amino acids: CASSDSSLSSYNEQFF. CDR3 coding DNA: TGTGCCAGCAGTGACTCCTCCCTCAGCTCCTACAATGAGCAGTTCTTC.

This clonotype has just a few counts. This chain uses TRBV20-1 with TRBJ2-5; TRBD2 matches 11 bases. The J call may be in error: the DNA end matches TRBJ2-1 better. CDR1 and CDR2 from the germline V gene are DFQATT and SNEGSKA (reference sequence). CDR3 length equals 15 residues. The CDR3 bases are TGCAGTGCTAGTGAGGGACTAGCGGTATACAATGAGCAGTTCTTC. Protein: CSASEGLAVYNEQFF.

Only a few counts were recorded for this clonotype. This rearrangement joins TRBV12-3 or TRBV12-4 to TRBJ2-5; tentatively, D is TRBD2 (5 bases). The CDR3 extends over 13 amino acids. The CDR3 is CDNNSRARGTQYF. The CDR3 nucleotides are TGTGACAACAACTCTCGGGCTCGGGGGACCCAGTACTTC.

The rearrangement uses TRBV4-3 and TRBJ2-7; 9 bases are shared with TRBD2. Trimming at V came to 0 bases and at J to 6 bases, leaving 6 bases not matched to a gene. The CDR3 consists of 15 residues. Germline V gives CDR1 LGHNA, CDR2 YSLEER. The CDR3 here is CASSQEGTSRSEQYF. The CDR3 DNA reads as TGCGCCAGCAGCCAAGAGGGGACTAGCAGATCCGAGCAGTACTTC.

The V call is TRBV4-2, the J call TRBJ2-3; 9 nucleotides match TRBD2. J gave up 0 bases and V 8 bases, and 18 bases lay outside the gene matches. Looked up from germline, CDR1 is LGHNA and CDR2 is YNFKEQ. CDR3 length: 19 amino acids. The CDR3 DNA reads as TGTGCCAGCGCCAGAGCGAGTGGTAGCGGGAGTCTTAGCACAGATACGCAGTATTTT. Protein product: CASARASGSGSLSTDTQYF.

The V call is TRBV4-2, the J call TRBJ2-1, with a possible D match to TRBD1 (6 bases). The CDR3 covers 14 residues. The germline CDR1 and CDR2 sequences are LGHNA and YNFKEQ. Deletions cut 0 bases from V and 12 bases from J, with 15 bases between. CDR3 DNA: TGTGCCAGCAGCCAAGATAAGGCGAGGGGGAGGCAGTTCTTC. Its protein is CASSQDKARGRQFF.

This clonotype was seen repeatedly, ten times or more. The chain is built from TRBV7-2 and TRBJ1-5; D is unresolved. This CDR3 is built from 13 residues. V was clipped by 5 bases and J by 2 bases, with 7 bases between them. Germline V gene data show CDR1 as SGHTA and CDR2 as FQGNSA. The DNA of the CDR3 is TGTGCCAGCAGCCCACGGGGCAATCAGCCCCAGCATTTT. It encodes CASSPRGNQPQHF.

The chain is built from TRBV7-9 and TRBJ2-5, with D possibly TRBD2 on 5 matching bases. V was trimmed by 5 bases and J by 11 bases, leaving 21 bases between them. The germline V gene encodes CDR1 SEHNR and CDR2 FQNEAQ (reference sequence). The CDR3 consists of 14 residues. Here the CDR3 DNA reads TGTGCCAGCAGCCCTCTTGGGCAGCCTGGGGAGCAGTACTTC. Amino acid sequence: CASSPLGQPGEQYF.

This chain joins TRBV28 and TRBJ2-7, with D perhaps assigned TRBD1 or TRBD2 (5 bases each). In germline, CDR1 is MDHEN, CDR2 SYDVKM. The CDR3 is 13 amino acids. V lost 0 bases and J 6 bases, leaving 9 bases between the germline ends. DNA of the CDR3: TGTGCCAGCAGTTTATGGGGACCCCGCGAGCAGTACTTC. Translated, it gives CASSLWGPREQYF.

This clonotype was observed a single time. The gene calls are TRBV25-1 and TRBJ2-7, with TRBD2 as a possible D gene (6 bases). Germline CDR1 is MGHDK and CDR2 is SYGVNS. The CDR3 totals 16 residues. The ends were cut back, 4 bases at V and 5 bases at J, with 21 bases in the middle. The CDR3 DNA sequence: TGTGCCAGCAGTGGACCCATGGGGGGATTTCGCGACGAGCAGTACTTC. This codes for CASSGPMGGFRDEQYF.

The rearrangement joins TRBV4-1 to TRBJ2-2; weak D call: TRBD2 (5 bases). Deletions cut 4 bases from V and 6 bases from J, with 12 bases between. This CDR3 is built from 14 residues. Germline lookup yields CDR1 MGHRA and CDR2 YSYEKL. The CDR3 region is CASSLSVGAGELFF. CDR3 in DNA: TGCGCCAGCAGCCTTAGCGTTGGGGCCGGGGAGCTGTTTTTT.

The J gene is TRBJ2-2, the V gene TRBV2; D may be TRBD1 (5 bases). The length of the CDR3 is 12 residues. The V gene lost 8 bases and the J gene lost 4 bases, with 8 bases spanning the gap. The germline gives CDR1 SNHLY, CDR2 FYNNEI. The CDR3 region is CASLRATGELFF. For the CDR3, the DNA is TGTGCCAGCCTCAGGGCCACCGGGGAGCTGTTTTTT.

The chain joins TRBV2 to TRBJ1-6; D is ambiguous. This CDR3 contains 13 residues. Deletions cut 0 bases from V and 10 bases from J, with 7 bases between. In germline, CDR1 is SNHLY, CDR2 FYNNEI. In nucleotides, the CDR3 is TGTGCCAGCAGTGAAGCGCGATGGTCACCCCTCCACTTT. This encodes CASSEARWSPLHF.

This chain links TRBV12-3 or TRBV12-4 with TRBJ2-5; 8 bases match TRBD2. The CDR3 length is 14 residues. With V trimmed by 3 bases and J by 7 bases, 7 bases remained unmatched. CDR3 sequence reads: CASSFAGGPGTQYF. CDR3 nucleotide sequence: TGTGCCAGCAGTTTCGCGGGGGGCCCGGGGACCCAGTACTTC.